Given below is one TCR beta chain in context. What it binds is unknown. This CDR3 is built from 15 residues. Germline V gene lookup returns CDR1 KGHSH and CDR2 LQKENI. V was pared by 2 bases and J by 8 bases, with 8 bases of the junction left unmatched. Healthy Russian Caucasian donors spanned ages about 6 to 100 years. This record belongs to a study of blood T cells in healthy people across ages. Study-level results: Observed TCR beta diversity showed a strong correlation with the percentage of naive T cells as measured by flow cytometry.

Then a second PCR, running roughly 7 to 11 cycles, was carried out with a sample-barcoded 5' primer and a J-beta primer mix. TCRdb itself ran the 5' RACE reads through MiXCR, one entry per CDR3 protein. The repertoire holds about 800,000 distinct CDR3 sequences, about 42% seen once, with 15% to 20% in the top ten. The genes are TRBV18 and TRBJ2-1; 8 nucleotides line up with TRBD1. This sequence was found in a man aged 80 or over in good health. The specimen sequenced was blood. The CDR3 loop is CASSPRQGPNDEQFF. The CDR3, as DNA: TGTGCCAGCTCACCAAGACAGGGGCCCAACGATGAGCAGTTCTTC.